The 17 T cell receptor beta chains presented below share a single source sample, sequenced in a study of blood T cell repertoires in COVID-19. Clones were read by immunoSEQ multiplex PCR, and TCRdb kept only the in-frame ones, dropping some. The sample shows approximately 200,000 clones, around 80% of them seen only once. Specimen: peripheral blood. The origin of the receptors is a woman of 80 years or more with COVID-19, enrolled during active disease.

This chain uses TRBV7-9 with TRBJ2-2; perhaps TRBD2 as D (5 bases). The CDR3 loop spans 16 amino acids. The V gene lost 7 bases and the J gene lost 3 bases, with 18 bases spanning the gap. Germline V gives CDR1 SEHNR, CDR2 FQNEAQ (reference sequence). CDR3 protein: CASIDSPGRDTGELFF. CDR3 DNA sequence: TGTGCCAGCATCGACTCCCCGGGAAGGGACACCGGGGAGCTGTTTTTT.

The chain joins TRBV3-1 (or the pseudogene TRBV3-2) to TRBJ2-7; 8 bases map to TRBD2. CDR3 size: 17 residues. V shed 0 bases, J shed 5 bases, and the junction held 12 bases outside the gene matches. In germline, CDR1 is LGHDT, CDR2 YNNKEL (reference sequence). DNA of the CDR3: TGTGCCAGCAGCCAAGATTTGCGGGGGGTCCGAGGCCACGAGCAGTACTTC. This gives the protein CASSQDLRGVRGHEQYF.

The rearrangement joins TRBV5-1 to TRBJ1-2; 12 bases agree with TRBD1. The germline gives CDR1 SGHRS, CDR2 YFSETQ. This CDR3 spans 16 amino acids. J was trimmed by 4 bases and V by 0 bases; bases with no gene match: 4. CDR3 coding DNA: TGCGCCAGCAGCTTGGCCGGGGACAGGGGGCTCTATGGCTACACCTTC. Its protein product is CASSLAGDRGLYGYTF.

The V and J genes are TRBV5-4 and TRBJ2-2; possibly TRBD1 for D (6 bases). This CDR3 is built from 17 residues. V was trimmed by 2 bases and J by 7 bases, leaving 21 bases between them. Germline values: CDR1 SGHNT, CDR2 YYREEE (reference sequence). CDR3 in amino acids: CASSFATLGQYGGELFF. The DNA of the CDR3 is TGTGCCAGCAGCTTTGCCACACTCGGACAGTACGGCGGGGAGCTGTTTTTT.

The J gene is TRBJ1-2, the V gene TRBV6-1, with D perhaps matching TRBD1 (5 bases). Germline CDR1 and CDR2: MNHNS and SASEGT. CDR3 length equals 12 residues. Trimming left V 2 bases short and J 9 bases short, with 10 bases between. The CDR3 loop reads CASSETGASYTF. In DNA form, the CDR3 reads TGTGCCAGCAGTGAAACAGGTGCGAGCTACACCTTC.

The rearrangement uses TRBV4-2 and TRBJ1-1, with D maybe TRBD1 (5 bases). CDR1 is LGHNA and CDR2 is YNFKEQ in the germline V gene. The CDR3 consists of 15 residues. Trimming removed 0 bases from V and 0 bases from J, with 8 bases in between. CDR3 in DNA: TGTGCCAGCAGCCAAGAGACGGGGGTGAACACTGAAGCTTTCTTT. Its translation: CASSQETGVNTEAFF.

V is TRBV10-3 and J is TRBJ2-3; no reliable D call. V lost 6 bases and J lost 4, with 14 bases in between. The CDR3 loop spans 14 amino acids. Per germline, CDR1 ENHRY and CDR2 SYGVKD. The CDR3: CAISLPGGADTQYF. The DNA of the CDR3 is TGTGCCATCAGCCTTCCAGGTGGTGCAGATACGCAGTATTTT.

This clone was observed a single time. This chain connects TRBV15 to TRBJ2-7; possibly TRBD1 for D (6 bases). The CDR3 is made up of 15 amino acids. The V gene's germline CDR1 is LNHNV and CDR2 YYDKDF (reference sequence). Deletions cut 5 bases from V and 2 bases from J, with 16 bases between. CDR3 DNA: TGTGCCACCAGCCCTACACGGGACATGACCTACGAGCAGTACTTC. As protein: CATSPTRDMTYEQYF.

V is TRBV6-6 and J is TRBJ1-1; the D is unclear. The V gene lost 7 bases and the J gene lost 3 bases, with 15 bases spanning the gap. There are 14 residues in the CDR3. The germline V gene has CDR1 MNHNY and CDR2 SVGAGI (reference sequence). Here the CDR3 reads CASKINRVDTEAFF. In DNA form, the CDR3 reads TGTGCCAGCAAAATTAACAGAGTGGACACTGAAGCTTTCTTT.

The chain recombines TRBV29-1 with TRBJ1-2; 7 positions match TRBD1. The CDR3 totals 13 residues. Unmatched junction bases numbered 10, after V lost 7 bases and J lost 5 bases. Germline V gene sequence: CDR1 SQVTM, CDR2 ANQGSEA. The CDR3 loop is CSALDRTLYGYTF. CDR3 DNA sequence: TGCAGCGCCCTGGACAGGACTTTGTATGGCTACACCTTC. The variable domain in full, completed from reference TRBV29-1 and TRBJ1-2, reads SAVISQKPSRDICQRGTSLTIQCQVDSQVTMMFWYRQQPGQSLTLIATANQGSEATYESGFVIDKFPISRPNLTFSTLTVSNMSPEDSSIYLCSALDRTLYGYTFGSGTRLTVV.

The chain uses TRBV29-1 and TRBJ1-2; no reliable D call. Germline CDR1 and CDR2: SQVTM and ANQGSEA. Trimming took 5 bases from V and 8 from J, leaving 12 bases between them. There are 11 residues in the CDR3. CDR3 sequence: CSVNGIEGYTF. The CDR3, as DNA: TGCAGCGTTAACGGGATCGAAGGCTACACCTTC.

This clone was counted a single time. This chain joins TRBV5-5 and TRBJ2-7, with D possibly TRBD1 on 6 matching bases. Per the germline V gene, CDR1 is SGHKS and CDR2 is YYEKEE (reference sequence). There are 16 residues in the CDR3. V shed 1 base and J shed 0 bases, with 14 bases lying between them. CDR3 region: CASSLYRDTSSYEQYF. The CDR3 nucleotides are TGTGCCAGCAGCTTGTACCGGGACACTAGCTCCTACGAGCAGTACTTC.

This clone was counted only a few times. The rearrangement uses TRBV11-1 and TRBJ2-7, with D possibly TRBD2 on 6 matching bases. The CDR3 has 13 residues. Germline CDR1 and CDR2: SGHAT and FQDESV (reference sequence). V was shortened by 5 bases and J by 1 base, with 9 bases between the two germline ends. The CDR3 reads CASSQGLSYEQYF. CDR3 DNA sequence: TGTGCCAGCAGCCAGGGACTTTCCTACGAGCAGTACTTC.

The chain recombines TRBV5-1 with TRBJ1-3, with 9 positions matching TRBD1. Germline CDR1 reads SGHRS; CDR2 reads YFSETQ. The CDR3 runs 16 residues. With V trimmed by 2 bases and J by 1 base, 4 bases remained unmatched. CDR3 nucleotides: TGCGCCAGCAGCTTACAGGGGGCTATATCTGGAAACACCATATATTTT. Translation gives CASSLQGAISGNTIYF. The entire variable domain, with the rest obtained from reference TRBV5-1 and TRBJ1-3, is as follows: KAGVTQTPRYLIKTRGQQVTLSCSPISGHRSVSWYQQTPGQGLQFLFEYFSETQRNKGNFPGRFSGRQFSNSRSEMNVSTLELGDSALYLCASSLQGAISGNTIYFGEGSWLTVV.

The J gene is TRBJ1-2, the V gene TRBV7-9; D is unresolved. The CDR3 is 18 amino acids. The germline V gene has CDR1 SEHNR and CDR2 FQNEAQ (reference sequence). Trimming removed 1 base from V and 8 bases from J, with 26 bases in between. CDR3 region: CASSLEVLVSAEGPGYTF. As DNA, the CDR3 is TGTGCCAGCAGCTTAGAGGTCCTCGTTTCGGCGGAGGGTCCCGGCTACACCTTC.

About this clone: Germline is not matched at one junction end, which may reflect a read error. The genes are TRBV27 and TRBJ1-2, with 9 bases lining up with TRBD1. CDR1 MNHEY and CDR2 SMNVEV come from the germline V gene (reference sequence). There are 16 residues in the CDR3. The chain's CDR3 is CASRPASGTGSYVYTF. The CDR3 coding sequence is TGTGCCAGCAGGCCCGCCTCCGGGACAGGGAGTTATGTCTACACCTTC.

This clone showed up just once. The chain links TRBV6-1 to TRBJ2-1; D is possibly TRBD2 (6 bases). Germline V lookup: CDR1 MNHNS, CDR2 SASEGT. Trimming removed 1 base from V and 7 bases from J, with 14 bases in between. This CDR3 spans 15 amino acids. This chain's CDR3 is CASSEGGALSNEQFF. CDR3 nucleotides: TGTGCCAGCAGTGAAGGCGGGGCCCTTAGTAATGAGCAGTTCTTC.